Shown below are 27 T cell receptor beta chains from a single sample sequenced in a study of blood T cell repertoires in COVID-19. The method was immunoSEQ multiplex PCR; TCRdb's version includes in-frame clones alone and lacks a portion of them. Of some 300,000 clones in the sample, 86% were seen once. The material sequenced was peripheral blood. The receptors here all came from a woman between 70 and 85 years old with COVID-19, enrolled during active disease.

The chain combines TRBV21-1 with TRBJ2-7; the table's TRBD1 call for D was not verified on the DNA. TRBV21-1 is assigned pseudogene status. CDR3 length: 15 amino acids. In DNA form, the CDR3 reads TGTGCCAGCAGCTTTTGGACAGGGCGATACTACGAGCAGTACTTC. Protein product: CASSFWTGRYYEQYF.

The J gene is TRBJ2-5, the V gene TRBV11-2, with TRBD2 identical over 7 bases. The CDR3 contains 17 residues. The germline V gene encodes CDR1 SGHAT and CDR2 FQNNGV. The trim removed 0 bases at V and 7 bases at J, leaving 14 bases unmatched. The CDR3 loop is CASSLDLSRGSQGTQYF. The CDR3 DNA sequence: TGTGCCAGCAGCTTAGATCTCTCGCGGGGGAGCCAGGGGACCCAGTACTTC. The complete variable domain, with remaining parts taken from reference TRBV11-2 and TRBJ2-5, reads EAGVAQSPRYKIIEKRQSVAFWCNPISGHATLYWYQQILGQGPKLLIQFQNNGVVDDSQLPKDRFSAERLKGVDSTLKIQPAKLEDSAVYLCASSLDLSRGSQGTQYFGPGTRLLVL.

The chain is built from TRBV9 and TRBJ1-3; no clear D gene. V lost 1 base to trimming and J lost 0 bases, with 8 bases between them. The germline V gene has CDR1 SGDLS and CDR2 YYNGEE. The CDR3 is made up of 15 amino acids. CDR3: CASSVTGSSGNTIYF. The CDR3 nucleotides are TGTGCCAGCAGCGTAACGGGTTCCTCTGGAAACACCATATATTTT.

J is TRBJ1-2 and V is TRBV19; 7 nucleotides match TRBD1. The CDR3 runs 12 residues. Per germline, CDR1 LNHDA and CDR2 SQIVND (reference sequence). With 7 bases clipped from V and 3 bases from J, the junction kept 2 bases outside the gene matches. The CDR3 DNA reads as TGTGCCAGTACCGACAGGGACTATGGCTACACCTTC. Protein sequence: CASTDRDYGYTF.

The genes are TRBV2 and TRBJ1-2, with 8 bases matching TRBD1. CDR3 length: 16 residues. Germline CDR1 reads SNHLY; CDR2 reads FYNNEI. V lost 5 bases, J lost 8 bases, and 16 bases stayed unmatched. The CDR3 nucleotides are TGTGCCAGCAGTCTCTTTCTACAGGGGGGGTATGAAGGCTACACCTTC. Amino acid sequence: CASSLFLQGGYEGYTF.

The chain joins TRBV4-1 to TRBJ1-2, with D perhaps matching TRBD1 (5 bases). The CDR3 is made up of 14 amino acids. The V gene's germline CDR1 is MGHRA and CDR2 YSYEKL. Trimming left V 1 base short and J 4 bases short, with 10 bases between. CDR3 in DNA: TGCGCCAGCAGCCAAGTAGGGGCTAGCTATGGCTACACCTTC. Its protein is CASSQVGASYGYTF.

The chain links TRBV30 to TRBJ1-1; the D is unclear. The V and J ends lost 1 base and 1 base respectively, with 16 bases between them. From germline, CDR1 is GTSNPN and CDR2 SVGIG (reference sequence). This CDR3 region has 16 residues. In DNA, the CDR3 is TGTGCCTGGAGTGGTGAAGTTCAATGGGCGAACACTGAAGCTTTCTTT. It translates to CAWSGEVQWANTEAFF.

This rearrangement joins TRBV28 to TRBJ2-5; D possibly corresponds to TRBD1 (5 bases). Per the germline V gene, CDR1 is MDHEN and CDR2 is SYDVKM. The CDR3 covers 13 residues. Trimming removed 9 bases at V and 5 bases at J, with 16 bases between. The CDR3 loop is CARSYPKGETQYF. The CDR3 coding sequence is TGTGCCAGATCGTACCCAAAGGGGGAGACCCAGTACTTC.

The chain combines TRBV3-1 (or the pseudogene TRBV3-2) with TRBJ2-5, with D perhaps matching TRBD1 (6 bases). Germline-derived CDR1 and CDR2 are LGHDT and YNNKEL (reference sequence). Between the trimmed V and J ends, which lost 6 bases and 5 bases, there was a span of 16 bases. The CDR3 is 14 amino acids. DNA of the CDR3: TGTGCCAGCAGGCACAGGGAGTGGGGTGAGACCCAGTACTTC. Protein sequence: CASRHREWGETQYF.

This chain joins TRBV5-8 and TRBJ2-3; perhaps TRBD2 as D (6 bases). Trimming pared 0 bases from V and 6 bases from J, leaving 8 bases between. Germline CDR1 is SGHTS and CDR2 is YDEGEE. The CDR3 has 13 residues. CDR3 in DNA: TGTGCCAGCAGCTTGGGACTAGGGGATACGCAGTATTTT. Amino acids: CASSLGLGDTQYF.

This rearrangement joins TRBV4-3 to TRBJ1-2; the D is unclear. The length of the CDR3 is 13 residues. The V gene lost 0 bases and the J gene lost 8 bases, with 10 bases spanning the gap. Germline CDR1 reads LGHNA; CDR2 reads YSLEER. The CDR3 bases are TGCGCCAGCAGCCAAGATACCATTCAGGGCTACACCTTC. Amino acid sequence: CASSQDTIQGYTF.

The chain uses TRBV7-2 and TRBJ1-2, with 8 bases matching TRBD1. J gave up 9 bases and V 5 bases, and 11 bases lay outside the gene matches. Germline CDR1 reads SGHTA; CDR2 reads FQGNSA. The CDR3 sequence is 14 residues long. CDR3 sequence: CASSPQTGEGRYTF. The CDR3 bases are TGTGCCAGCAGCCCACAGACAGGGGAGGGGCGCTACACCTTC. Complete variable domain (other parts from reference TRBV7-2 and TRBJ1-2): GAGVSQSPSNKVTEKGKDVELRCDPISGHTALYWYRQSLGQGLEFLIYFQGNSAPDKSGLPSDRFSAERTGGSVSTLTIQRTQQEDSAVYLCASSPQTGEGRYTFGSGTRLTVV.

This sequence joins TRBV6-5 and TRBJ1-2; 7 bases are shared with TRBD1. The CDR3 consists of 14 residues. CDR1 MNHEY and CDR2 SVGAGI come from the germline V gene. V gave up 11 bases and J gave up 7 bases; unmatched junction bases: 16. CDR3 amino acids: CAVQGGPPILGYTF. In DNA, the CDR3 is TGTGCCGTTCAAGGGGGCCCACCTATTCTTGGCTACACCTTC.

The chain is built from TRBV6-5 and TRBJ2-5; D may be TRBD1 (6 bases). V was shortened by 2 bases and J by 2 bases, with 15 bases between the two germline ends. Germline CDR1 and CDR2: MNHEY and SVGAGI. CDR3 length: 16 residues. CDR3 in amino acids: CASSYTGIRSQETQYF. Written as DNA, the CDR3 is TGTGCCAGCAGTTACACAGGGATTCGTTCACAAGAGACCCAGTACTTC.

V gene TRBV29-1 combines with J gene TRBJ2-4; maybe TRBD2 (6 bases). V was pared by 4 bases and J by 0 bases, with 25 bases between. Germline CDR1 is SQVTM and CDR2 is ANQGSEA. The CDR3 is 19 residues long. The DNA for the CDR3 is TGCAGCGTTGGGGCCCCCGGGACTTTTGGCCCCCTAGCCAAAAACATTCAGTACTTC. Residues: CSVGAPGTFGPLAKNIQYF.

The rearrangement uses TRBV5-1 and TRBJ2-7; 10 positions match TRBD2. CDR1 and CDR2 from the germline V gene are SGHRS and YFSETQ. This CDR3 contains 16 residues. Trimming removed 0 bases from V and 5 bases from J; junction bases left unmatched: 8. CDR3 coding DNA: TGCGCCAGCAGCTTGGGTTCCAGCGGGGGGGCAAACGAGCAGTACTTC. Translated, it gives CASSLGSSGGANEQYF. Looking up the rest from reference TRBV5-1 and TRBJ2-7 gives the full variable domain: KAGVTQTPRYLIKTRGQQVTLSCSPISGHRSVSWYQQTPGQGLQFLFEYFSETQRNKGNFPGRFSGRQFSNSRSEMNVSTLELGDSALYLCASSLGSSGGANEQYFGPGTRLTVT.

The V call is TRBV6-6, the J call TRBJ2-3; D is perhaps TRBD1 (6 bases). The CDR3 length is 13 residues. CDR1 and CDR2 (germline): MNHNY, SVGAGI (reference sequence). V was pared by 8 bases and J by 0 bases, with 9 bases between. CDR3 coding DNA: TGTGCCAGCGGGGACACGAGCACAGATACGCAGTATTTT. This sequence encodes CASGDTSTDTQYF.

V and J are TRBV5-1 and TRBJ1-1, with unresolved D. Germline-derived CDR1 and CDR2 are SGHRS and YFSETQ. The CDR3 has 14 residues. With 0 bases removed from V and 5 bases from J, the gap between germline ends came to 11 bases. CDR3 coding DNA: TGCGCCAGCAGCTTGGACCCGCCCGGGACTGAAGCTTTCTTT. Protein sequence: CASSLDPPGTEAFF. Full variable domain (rest looked up from reference TRBV5-1 and TRBJ1-1): KAGVTQTPRYLIKTRGQQVTLSCSPISGHRSVSWYQQTPGQGLQFLFEYFSETQRNKGNFPGRFSGRQFSNSRSEMNVSTLELGDSALYLCASSLDPPGTEAFFGQGTRLTVV.

The chain carries TRBV30 and TRBJ2-1, with a possible D match to TRBD2 (5 bases). The CDR3 length is 15 residues. With 0 bases removed from V and 0 bases from J, the gap between germline ends came to 9 bases. Per germline, CDR1 GTSNPN and CDR2 SVGIG (reference sequence). As DNA, the CDR3 is TGTGCCTGGAGTGTCCAGCGGAGCTCCTACAATGAGCAGTTCTTC. Amino acid sequence: CAWSVQRSSYNEQFF.

This chain connects TRBV19 to TRBJ1-5; D is uncertain. The CDR3 loop spans 13 amino acids. Germline V gene lookup returns CDR1 LNHDA and CDR2 SQIVND (reference sequence). V was pared by 5 bases and J by 4 bases, with 9 bases between. The CDR3 spells CASSPLGNQPQHF. CDR3 DNA sequence: TGTGCCAGTAGTCCTCTCGGGAATCAGCCCCAGCATTTT.

The chain recombines TRBV7-2 with TRBJ2-5; 9 bases are shared with TRBD2. J gave up 3 bases and V 2 bases, and 4 bases lay outside the gene matches. Per the germline V gene, CDR1 is SGHTA and CDR2 is FQGNSA. There are 15 residues in the CDR3. The CDR3 DNA is TGTGCCAGCAGCTTACCGGCTAGCGGGGAAGAGACCCAGTACTTC. As protein: CASSLPASGEETQYF.

The chain recombines TRBV7-3 with TRBJ1-5; no firm D call. The CDR3 totals 16 residues. Germline assignment: CDR1 SGHTA and CDR2 FQGTGA. V was trimmed by 7 bases and J by 0 bases, leaving 16 bases between them. The CDR3 region has the DNA TGTGCCAGCATCACCGAGGGCGGGGTTAGCAATCAGCCCCAGCATTTT. Encoded protein: CASITEGGVSNQPQHF.

The rearrangement uses TRBV5-1 and TRBJ2-2, with D possibly matching TRBD1 (7 bases). The CDR3 runs to 15 residues. Germline lookup yields CDR1 SGHRS and CDR2 YFSETQ. Trimming stripped 0 bases from V and 6 bases from J, with 12 bases between. The CDR3 sequence: CASSLDRGGAGELFF. CDR3 nucleotides: TGCGCCAGCAGCTTGGACAGGGGAGGTGCCGGGGAGCTGTTTTTT.

This sequence joins TRBV11-2 and TRBJ1-6, with D possibly being TRBD1 (6 bases). The germline V gene encodes CDR1 SGHAT and CDR2 FQNNGV. V lost 5 bases and J lost 10, with 12 bases in between. The CDR3 consists of 13 residues. CDR3: CASSPRTESPLHF. In DNA form, the CDR3 reads TGTGCCAGCAGCCCTCGGACAGAGTCACCCCTCCACTTT.

The chain has TRBV7-2 and TRBJ2-7; 13 positions agree with TRBD2. The CDR3 extends over 15 amino acids. Germline assignment: CDR1 SGHTA and CDR2 FQGNSA. V dropped 6 bases and J dropped 2; count of bases not matched to a gene: 4. Here the CDR3 reads CASRKTSGGAYEQYF. CDR3 nucleotide sequence: TGTGCCAGCAGGAAAACTAGCGGGGGGGCCTACGAGCAGTACTTC.

The chain employs TRBV9 and TRBJ2-5, with TRBD2 matching 10 bases. Losses at the gene ends were 1 base for V and 2 bases for J; bases not matched to a gene: 5. The CDR3 runs 16 residues. Germline V gene lookup returns CDR1 SGDLS and CDR2 YYNGEE. The CDR3 reads CASSVLISGGQETQYF. As DNA, the CDR3 is TGTGCCAGCAGCGTACTAATTAGCGGGGGGCAAGAGACCCAGTACTTC. Full variable domain (rest looked up from reference TRBV9 and TRBJ2-5): DSGVTQTPKHLITATGQRVTLRCSPRSGDLSVYWYQQSLDQGLQFLIQYYNGEERAKGNILERFSAQQFPDLHSELNLSSLELGDSALYFCASSVLISGGQETQYFGPGTRLLVL.

J is TRBJ1-2 and V is TRBV7-2; 7 positions match TRBD1. J lost 11 bases, V lost 1 base, and 13 bases had no gene match. The germline V gene encodes CDR1 SGHTA and CDR2 FQGNSA. This CDR3 has 15 amino acids. CDR3 residues: CASSLGGGTERGYTF. The CDR3 bases are TGTGCCAGCAGCTTAGGAGGGGGCACAGAACGTGGATACACCTTC.